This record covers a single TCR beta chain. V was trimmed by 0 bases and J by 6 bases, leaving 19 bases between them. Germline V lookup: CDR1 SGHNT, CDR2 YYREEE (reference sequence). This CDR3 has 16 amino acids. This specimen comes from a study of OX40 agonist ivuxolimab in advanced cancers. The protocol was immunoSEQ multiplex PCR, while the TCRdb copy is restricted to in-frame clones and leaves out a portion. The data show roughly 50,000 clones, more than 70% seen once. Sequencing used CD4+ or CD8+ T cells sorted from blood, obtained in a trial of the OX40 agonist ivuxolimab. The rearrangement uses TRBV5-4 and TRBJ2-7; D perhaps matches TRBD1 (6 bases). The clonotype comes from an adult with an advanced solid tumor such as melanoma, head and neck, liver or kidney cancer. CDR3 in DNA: TGTGCCAGCAGCTTGGGGGGACCAGGGGCCCGGGGCGAGCAGTACTTC. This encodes CASSLGGPGARGEQYF.